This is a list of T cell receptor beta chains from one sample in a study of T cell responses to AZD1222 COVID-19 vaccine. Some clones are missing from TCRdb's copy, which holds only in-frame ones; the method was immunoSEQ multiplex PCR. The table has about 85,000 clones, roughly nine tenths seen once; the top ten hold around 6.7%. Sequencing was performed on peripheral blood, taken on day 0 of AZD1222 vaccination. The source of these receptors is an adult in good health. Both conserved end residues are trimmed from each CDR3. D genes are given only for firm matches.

ASRVGGQSGNTIY TRBV27 NA TRBJ1-3
AWSVGQATNEKLF TRBV30 TRBD1 TRBJ1-4
ASSPRTYWDEQY TRBV25-1 NA TRBJ2-7
ASSGTGPNQPQH TRBV27 TRBD1 TRBJ1-5
ASSLGRGAYGYT TRBV7-9 NA TRBJ1-2
AISEWERGGVAEAF TRBV10-3 NA TRBJ1-1
ASSLIGKGTYGYT TRBV27 NA TRBJ1-2
AISKGQGAGEKLF TRBV10-3 TRBD1 TRBJ1-4
ATSELAVGEQF TRBV24-1 NA TRBJ2-1
ASSKGQGDQPQH TRBV5-1 TRBD1 TRBJ1-5
ASSTQNSPSGNTIY TRBV7-2 NA TRBJ1-3
ASSKDRVQGLPLSGANVLT TRBV21-1 NA TRBJ2-6
SVEKGMNTEAF TRBV29-1 NA TRBJ1-1
ASSLSGDRQPQH TRBV28 NA TRBJ1-5
ASSLERFSNQPQH TRBV28 NA TRBJ1-5
ASSVGSSGSANTGELF TRBV9 TRBD2 TRBJ2-2
ASSIDLGTASYEQY TRBV19 TRBD1 TRBJ2-7
ASNSLQGRDYGYT TRBV28 NA TRBJ1-2
ASSLYRQPIYEQY TRBV7-2 NA TRBJ2-7
ASSQDPSGSSYEQY TRBV4-1 NA TRBJ2-7
ASRRTANTGELF TRBV9 NA TRBJ2-2
ASNTGTGFYGYT TRBV5-5 NA TRBJ1-2
ASSILPRQGRTYEQY TRBV19 NA TRBJ2-7
ASSQGSGGGFDEQF TRBV3-1/TRBV3-2 TRBD2 TRBJ2-1
ASSGTPPNTGELF TRBV5-6 NA TRBJ2-2
ASSWGQGRGKGEAF TRBV5-5 NA TRBJ1-1
SVGWTSGSYEQY TRBV29-1 TRBD2 TRBJ2-7
ASSPHGQNYGYT TRBV25-1 NA TRBJ1-2
ASSSYTEAF TRBV19 NA TRBJ1-1
ASSQAQGAQPQH TRBV3-1/TRBV3-2 TRBD1 TRBJ1-5
ASSEAQRGYNEQF TRBV10-1 TRBD2 TRBJ2-1
ASSPRLLGQPQH TRBV14 NA TRBJ1-5
ASSLVGDRINQPQH TRBV7-8 TRBD1 TRBJ1-5
ASSPGSWEQY TRBV9 NA TRBJ2-7
ASSPDPIYEQY TRBV5-5 NA TRBJ2-7
ASSQDNPGQGGEQY TRBV3-1/TRBV3-2 TRBD1 TRBJ2-7
AISEPGTATF TRBV10-3 NA TRBJ2-1
ASTFGPGGANTEAF TRBV23-1 NA TRBJ1-1
ASSWTTTSAFNEQF TRBV14 TRBD2 TRBJ2-1
ASSQNRGNYGYT TRBV4-3 TRBD1 TRBJ1-2
ASKPDRPPSPGANVLT TRBV28 NA TRBJ2-6
AISEAPAAMNTEAF TRBV10-3 NA TRBJ1-1
ATSDDRGNQPQH TRBV24-1 TRBD1 TRBJ1-5
ASNRGAYEQY TRBV28 TRBD1 TRBJ2-7
ASSSPDTDSYEQY TRBV5-8 NA TRBJ2-7
ASRVGGYTEAF TRBV6-6 NA TRBJ1-1
SPNNSPLH TRBV20-1 NA TRBJ1-6
ASSTSGQNTEAF TRBV9 NA TRBJ1-1
ASSVDRDEQF TRBV2 TRBD1 TRBJ2-1
ASSLSYDNYGYT TRBV5-1 NA TRBJ1-2
ASSLEPQH TRBV28 NA TRBJ1-5